This T cell receptor (beta chain) was recovered during a study of blood T cell repertoires in COVID-19. Study information: Material from acute and convalescent COVID-19 was sourced from the United States, Italy and Spain. Sources were T cells, B-cell-depleted T cells, or PBMCs; the material itself was cDNA or gDNA.

Trimming shortened V by 6 bases and J by 2 bases, and 6 bases separated the two germline ends. The CDR3 totals 12 residues. CDR1 is MDHEN and CDR2 is SYDVKM in the germline V gene. Per the original methods: Amplification of reference gene primers was used by the study to estimate nucleated cell counts. Using immunoSEQ multiplex PCR, the repertoire was profiled, and TCRdb retains in-frame clones only, with some absent. The DNA was the basis for D and trimming; V, J and clone size are from that table. This table holds around 260,000 clones, around 86% found once. Material: peripheral blood. The sequence came from a middle-aged man who had recovered from COVID-19. The J gene is TRBJ2-3, the V gene TRBV28; no reliable D call. In DNA, the CDR3 is TGTGCCAGCAGCGTTATCACAGATACGCAGTATTTT. It specifies CASSVITDTQYF.